The 8 T cell receptor beta chains given below trace back to one sample, sequenced in a study of chemoradiotherapy in HPV16-positive cancers. Method: immunoSEQ multiplex PCR; TCRdb's copy keeps in-frame clones and lacks some. Of approximately 12,000 clones listed, approximately 89% are singletons. The sequences come from blood, collected from a patient who underwent chemoradiotherapy. These TCRs come from a human donor with HPV-associated anogenital cancer.

The genes are TRBV7-3 and TRBJ1-2, with TRBD1 matching 9 bases. Germline trimming cut 1 base from V and 6 bases from J; bases unmatched to any gene: 6. The CDR3 totals 15 residues. Germline CDR1 and CDR2: SGHTA and FQGTGA. In DNA form, the CDR3 reads TGTGCCAGCAGCTTAAACAGGGGGCGCGGGGATGGCTACACCTTC. Its protein is CASSLNRGRGDGYTF.

This clone was counted a single time. The CDR3 nucleotides read TGTGCCAGCAGCCCCCGGGCAGATCAAGAGACCCAGTACTTC. Protein: CASSPRADQETQYF. V and J are TRBV7-8 and TRBJ2-5, with D unresolved. Looked up from germline, CDR1 is SGHVS and CDR2 is FQNEAQ. V was clipped by 5 bases and J by 2 bases, with 12 bases between them. The CDR3 runs to 14 residues.

This chain connects TRBV5-5 to TRBJ2-5; tentatively, D is TRBD2 (5 bases). The germline CDR1 and CDR2 sequences are SGHKS and YYEKEE (reference sequence). The length of the CDR3 is 12 residues. With 5 bases removed from V and 13 bases from J, the gap between germline ends came to 18 bases. Written as DNA, the CDR3 is TGTGCCAGCAGTTTAGACACCCGGGGTTGGTACTTC. It translates to CASSLDTRGWYF. Filled out from reference TRBV5-5 and TRBJ2-5, the complete variable domain reads DAGVTQSPTHLIKTRGQQVTLRCSPISGHKSVSWYQQVLGQGPQFIFQYYEKEERGRGNFPDRFSARQFPNYSSELNVNALLLGDSALYLCASSLDTRGWYFGPGTRLLVL.

This clone showed up just a few times. The rearrangement uses TRBV28 and TRBJ1-2; perhaps TRBD1 as D (6 bases). This CDR3 contains 12 residues. CDR1 and CDR2 (germline): MDHEN, SYDVKM. Trimming took off 6 bases at V and 3 bases at J, with 8 bases between the two ends. CDR3 sequence: CASSQGHYGYTF. For the CDR3, the DNA is TGTGCCAGCAGCCAGGGGCACTATGGCTACACCTTC.

The gene calls are TRBV19 and TRBJ2-1; D uncertain. Germline V gene sequence: CDR1 LNHDA, CDR2 SQIVND (reference sequence). The CDR3 consists of 13 residues. The V end lost 3 bases, the J end lost 2 bases, and 5 bases lay between the germline ends. The CDR3 here is CASSIRTYNEQFF. The CDR3 DNA reads TGTGCCAGTAGTATTAGGACCTACAATGAGCAGTTCTTC.

This clone was seen more than once but under ten times. This chain connects TRBV4-1 to TRBJ1-2; D may be TRBD1 (5 bases). In germline, CDR1 is MGHRA, CDR2 YSYEKL. The CDR3 is 13 amino acids. Deletions cut 0 bases from V and 8 bases from J, with 10 bases between. This CDR3 reads CASSQDYRSGYTF. The CDR3 coding sequence is TGCGCCAGCAGCCAAGATTACAGGTCAGGCTACACCTTC.

The chain couples TRBV2 to TRBJ1-2, with 9 positions matching TRBD1. The CDR3 is 15 residues long. The V segment lost 2 bases and the J segment 5 bases; nucleotides outside the gene matches: 6. The V gene's germline CDR1 is SNHLY and CDR2 FYNNEI. CDR3 nucleotide sequence: TGTGCCAGCAGTGAAAACCGGGACAGGGTTTATGGCTACACCTTC. Translating gives CASSENRDRVYGYTF.

In this sample, this clone turned up once. The genes are TRBV10-3 and TRBJ2-7; TRBD2 aligns across 14 bases. Germline trimming cut 6 bases from V and 4 bases from J; bases unmatched to any gene: 8. This CDR3 region has 16 residues. Germline-derived CDR1 and CDR2 are ENHRY and SYGVKD. The CDR3 loop reads CAISPGLAGAKYEQYF. The CDR3 DNA follows: TGTGCCATCAGCCCGGGACTAGCGGGGGCTAAATACGAGCAGTACTTC.